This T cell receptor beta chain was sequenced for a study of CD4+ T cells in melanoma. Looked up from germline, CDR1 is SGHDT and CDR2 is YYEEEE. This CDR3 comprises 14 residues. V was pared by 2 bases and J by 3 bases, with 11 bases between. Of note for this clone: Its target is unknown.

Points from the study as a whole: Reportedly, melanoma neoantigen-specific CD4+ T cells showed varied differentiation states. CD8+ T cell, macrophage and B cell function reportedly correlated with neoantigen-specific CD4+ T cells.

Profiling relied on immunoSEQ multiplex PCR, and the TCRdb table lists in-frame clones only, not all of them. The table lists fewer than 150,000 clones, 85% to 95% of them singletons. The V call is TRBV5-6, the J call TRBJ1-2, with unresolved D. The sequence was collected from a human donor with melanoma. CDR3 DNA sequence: TGTGCCAGCAGCTTAAGGCCTCGCCACTATGGCTACACCTTC. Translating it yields CASSLRPRHYGYTF. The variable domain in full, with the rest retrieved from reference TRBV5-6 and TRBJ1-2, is DAGVTQSPTHLIKTRGQQVTLRCSPKSGHDTVSWYQQALGQGPQFIFQYYEEEERQRGNFPDRFSGHQFPNYSSELNVNALLLGDSALYLCASSLRPRHYGYTFGSGTRLTVV.